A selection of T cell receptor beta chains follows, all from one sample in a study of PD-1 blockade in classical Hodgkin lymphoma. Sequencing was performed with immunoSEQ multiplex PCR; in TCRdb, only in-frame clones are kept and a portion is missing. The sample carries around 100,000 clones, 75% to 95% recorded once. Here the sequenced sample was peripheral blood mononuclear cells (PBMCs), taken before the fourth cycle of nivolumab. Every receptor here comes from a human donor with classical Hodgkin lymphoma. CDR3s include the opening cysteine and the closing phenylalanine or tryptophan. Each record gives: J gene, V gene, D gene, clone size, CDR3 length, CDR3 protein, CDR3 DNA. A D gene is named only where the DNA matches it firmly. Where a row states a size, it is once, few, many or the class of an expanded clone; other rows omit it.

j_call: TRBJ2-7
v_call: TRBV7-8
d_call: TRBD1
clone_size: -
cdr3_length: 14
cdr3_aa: CASSSRDRDYEQYF
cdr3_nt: TGTGCCAGCAGCTCCCGGGACAGGGACTACGAGCAGTACTTC

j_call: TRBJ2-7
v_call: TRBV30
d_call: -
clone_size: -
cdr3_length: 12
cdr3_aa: CAWSVSPYEQYF
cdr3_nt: TGTGCCTGGAGTGTCTCCCCTTACGAGCAGTACTTC

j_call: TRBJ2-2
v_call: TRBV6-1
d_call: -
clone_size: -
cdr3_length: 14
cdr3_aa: CASSLVRDTGELFF
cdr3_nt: TGTGCCAGCAGCCTCGTCAGGGACACCGGGGAGCTGTTTTTT

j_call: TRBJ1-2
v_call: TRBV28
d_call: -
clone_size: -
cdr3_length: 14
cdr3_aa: CASSFGGVSNGYTF
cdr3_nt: TGTGCCAGCAGTTTCGGGGGGGTGTCGAATGGCTACACCTTC

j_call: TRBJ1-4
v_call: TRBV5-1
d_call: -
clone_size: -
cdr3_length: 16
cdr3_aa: CASSLDGQNWDEKLFF
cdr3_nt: TGCGCCAGCAGCTTGGATGGACAGAACTGGGATGAAAAACTGTTTTTT

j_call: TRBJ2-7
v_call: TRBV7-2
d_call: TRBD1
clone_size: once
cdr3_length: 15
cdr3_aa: CASSTGGQGRDEQYF
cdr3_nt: TGTGCCAGCAGCACCGGAGGACAGGGTCGCGACGAGCAGTACTTC

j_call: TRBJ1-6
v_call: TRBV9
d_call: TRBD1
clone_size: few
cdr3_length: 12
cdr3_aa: CASSTKQGRLHF
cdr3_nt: TGTGCCAGCAGCACCAAACAGGGGCGACTCCACTTT

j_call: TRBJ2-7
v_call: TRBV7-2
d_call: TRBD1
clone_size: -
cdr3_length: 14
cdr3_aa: CASSLGQGLSEQYF
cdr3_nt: TGTGCCAGCAGCCTCGGACAGGGTTTAAGCGAGCAGTACTTC

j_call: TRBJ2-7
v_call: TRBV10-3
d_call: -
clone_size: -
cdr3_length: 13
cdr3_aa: CAISAGDPYEQYF
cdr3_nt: TGTGCCATCAGTGCTGGGGACCCCTACGAGCAGTACTTC

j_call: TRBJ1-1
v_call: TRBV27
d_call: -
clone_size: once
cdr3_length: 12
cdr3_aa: CASKTGGTEAFF
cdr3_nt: TGTGCCAGCAAGACCGGGGGCACTGAAGCTTTCTTT

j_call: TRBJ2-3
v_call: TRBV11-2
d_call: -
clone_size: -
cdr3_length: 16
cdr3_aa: CASYNRDAPRSDTQYF
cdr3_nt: TGTGCCAGCTATAACCGGGACGCACCACGGTCGGATACGCAGTATTTT

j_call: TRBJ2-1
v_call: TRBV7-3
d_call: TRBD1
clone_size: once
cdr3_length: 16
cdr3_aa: CASSSYTGQVNNEQFF
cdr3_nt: TGTGCCAGCAGCTCGTACACGGGACAGGTAAACAATGAGCAGTTCTTC

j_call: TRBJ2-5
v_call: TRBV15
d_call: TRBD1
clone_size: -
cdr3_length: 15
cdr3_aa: CATSGGTGVRETQYF
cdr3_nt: TGTGCCACCAGCGGAGGAACAGGGGTTAGAGAGACCCAGTACTTC

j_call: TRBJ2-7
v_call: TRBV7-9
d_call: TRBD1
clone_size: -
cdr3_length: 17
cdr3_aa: CASSTGQGVLDSYEQYF
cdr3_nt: TGTGCCAGCAGCACGGGACAGGGGGTATTAGACTCCTACGAGCAGTACTTC

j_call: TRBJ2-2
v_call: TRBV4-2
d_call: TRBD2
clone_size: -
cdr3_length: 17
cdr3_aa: CASSPRSGGTNTGELFF
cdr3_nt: TGTGCCAGCAGCCCGAGGAGCGGGGGAACGAACACCGGGGAGCTGTTTTTT

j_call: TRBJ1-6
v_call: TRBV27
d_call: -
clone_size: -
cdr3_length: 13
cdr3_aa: CASSLGYNSPLHF
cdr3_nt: TGTGCCAGCAGTTTGGGGTATAATTCACCCCTCCACTTT

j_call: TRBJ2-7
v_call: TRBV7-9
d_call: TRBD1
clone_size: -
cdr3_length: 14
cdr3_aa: CASSEPGTGGKQYF
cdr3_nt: TGTGCCAGCAGCGAACCCGGGACAGGAGGAAAGCAGTACTTC

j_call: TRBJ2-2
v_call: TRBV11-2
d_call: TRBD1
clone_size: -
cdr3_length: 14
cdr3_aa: CASSANRGTGELFF
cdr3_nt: TGTGCCAGCAGCGCTAACAGGGGAACCGGGGAGCTGTTTTTT

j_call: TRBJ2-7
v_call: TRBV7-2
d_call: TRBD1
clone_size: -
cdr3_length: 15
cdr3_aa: CASSLDRGQAYEQYF
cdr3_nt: TGTGCCAGCAGCTTAGACAGGGGGCAGGCGTACGAGCAGTACTTC

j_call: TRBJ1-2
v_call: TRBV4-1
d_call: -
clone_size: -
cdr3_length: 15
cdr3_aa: CASSQEARRWDGYTF
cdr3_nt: TGCGCCAGCAGCCAAGAGGCCAGAAGGTGGGATGGCTACACCTTC

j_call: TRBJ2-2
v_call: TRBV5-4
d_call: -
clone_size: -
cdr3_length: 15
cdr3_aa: CASSLELADTGELFF
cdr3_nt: TGTGCCAGCAGCTTAGAACTAGCAGACACCGGGGAGCTGTTTTTT

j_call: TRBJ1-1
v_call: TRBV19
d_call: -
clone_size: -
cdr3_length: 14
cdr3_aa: CASSIRQTNTEAFF
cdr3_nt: TGTGCCAGTAGTATTAGGCAGACGAACACTGAAGCTTTCTTT

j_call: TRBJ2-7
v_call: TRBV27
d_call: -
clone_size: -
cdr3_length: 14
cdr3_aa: CAGSLLGVSDEQYF
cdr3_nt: TGTGCCGGCAGTTTACTCGGGGTATCCGACGAGCAGTACTTC

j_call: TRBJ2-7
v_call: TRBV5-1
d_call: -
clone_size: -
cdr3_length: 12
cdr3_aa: CASSLNTYEQYF
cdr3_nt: TGCGCCAGCAGCTTGAACACCTACGAGCAGTACTTC

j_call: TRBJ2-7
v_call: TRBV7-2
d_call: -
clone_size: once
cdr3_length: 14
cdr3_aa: CASSPLGPLNEQYF
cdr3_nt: TGTGCCAGCAGCCCTTTGGGTCCTTTAAACGAGCAGTACTTC

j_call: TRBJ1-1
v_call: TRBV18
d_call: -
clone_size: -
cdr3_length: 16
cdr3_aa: CASSPPTGQGNTEAFF
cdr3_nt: TGTGCCAGCTCACCACCGACTGGTCAGGGAAACACTGAAGCTTTCTTT

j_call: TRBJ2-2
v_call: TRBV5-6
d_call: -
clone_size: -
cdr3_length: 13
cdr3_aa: CASSLSVAGELFF
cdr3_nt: TGTGCCAGCAGCTTGAGTGTGGCCGGGGAGCTGTTTTTT

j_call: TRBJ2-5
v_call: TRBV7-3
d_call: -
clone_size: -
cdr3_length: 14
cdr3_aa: CASSLHGFQETQYF
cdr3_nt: TGTGCCAGCAGCCTACACGGATTCCAAGAGACCCAGTACTTC

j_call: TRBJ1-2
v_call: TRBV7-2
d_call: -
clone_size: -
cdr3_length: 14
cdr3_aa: CASSLTGEGYGYTF
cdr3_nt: TGTGCCAGCAGCTTAACGGGTGAGGGTTATGGCTACACCTTC

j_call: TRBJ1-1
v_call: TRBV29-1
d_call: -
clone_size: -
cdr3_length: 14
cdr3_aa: CSVAPRILNTEAFF
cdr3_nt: TGCAGCGTTGCGCCCCGGATATTGAACACTGAAGCTTTCTTT

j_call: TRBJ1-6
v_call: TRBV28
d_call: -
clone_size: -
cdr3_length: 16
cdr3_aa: CASSPVGGAIDSPLHF
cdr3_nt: TGTGCCAGCAGTCCAGTCGGGGGGGCTATAGATTCACCCCTCCACTTT

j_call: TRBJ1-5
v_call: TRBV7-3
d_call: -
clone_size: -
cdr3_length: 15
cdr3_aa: CASRLADNSNQPQHF
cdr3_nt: TGTGCCAGCCGACTGGCGGACAATAGCAATCAGCCCCAGCATTTT

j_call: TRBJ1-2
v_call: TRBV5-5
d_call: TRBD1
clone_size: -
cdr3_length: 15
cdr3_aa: CASSLVGQGAVGYTF
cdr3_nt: TGTGCCAGCAGCTTAGTGGGACAGGGGGCAGTAGGCTACACCTTC

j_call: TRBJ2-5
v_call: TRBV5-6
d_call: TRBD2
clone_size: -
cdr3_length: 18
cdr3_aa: CASSFLGGGFTPQETQYF
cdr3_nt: TGTGCCAGCAGCTTCCTTGGCGGGGGATTCACACCCCAAGAGACCCAGTACTTC

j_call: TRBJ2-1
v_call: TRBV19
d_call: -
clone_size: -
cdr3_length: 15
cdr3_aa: CASSGRASSYNEQFF
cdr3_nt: TGTGCCAGTAGTGGGCGGGCGAGCTCCTACAATGAGCAGTTCTTC

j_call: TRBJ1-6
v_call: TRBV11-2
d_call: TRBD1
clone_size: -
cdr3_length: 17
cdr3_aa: CASSNKIRTGNNSPLHF
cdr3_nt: TGTGCCAGCAGTAACAAAATTAGGACAGGGAATAATTCACCCCTCCACTTT

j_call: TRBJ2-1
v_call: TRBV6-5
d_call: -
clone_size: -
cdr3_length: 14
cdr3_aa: CASSYVGKYNEQFF
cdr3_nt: TGTGCCAGCAGTTACGTAGGAAAGTACAATGAGCAGTTCTTC

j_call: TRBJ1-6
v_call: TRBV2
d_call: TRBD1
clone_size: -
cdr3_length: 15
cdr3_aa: CASSALTGGDSPLHF
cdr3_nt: TGTGCCAGCAGTGCCCTCACAGGGGGAGATTCACCCCTCCACTTT

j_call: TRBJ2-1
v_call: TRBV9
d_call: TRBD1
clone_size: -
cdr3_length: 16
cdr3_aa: CASSPTGQVSYNEQFF
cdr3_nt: TGTGCCAGCAGCCCTACCGGACAGGTTTCCTACAATGAGCAGTTCTTC

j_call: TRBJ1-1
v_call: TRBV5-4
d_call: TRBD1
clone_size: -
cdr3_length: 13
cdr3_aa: CATPSTGATEAFF
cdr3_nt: TGTGCCACCCCAAGTACAGGGGCGACTGAAGCTTTCTTT

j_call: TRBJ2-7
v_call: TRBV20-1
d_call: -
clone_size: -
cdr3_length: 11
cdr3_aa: CSARGSYEQYF
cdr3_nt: TGCAGTGCTAGAGGTTCCTACGAGCAGTACTTC

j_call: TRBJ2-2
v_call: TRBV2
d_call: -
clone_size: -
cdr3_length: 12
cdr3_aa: CASNRNTGELFF
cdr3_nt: TGTGCCAGCAACAGAAACACCGGGGAGCTGTTTTTT

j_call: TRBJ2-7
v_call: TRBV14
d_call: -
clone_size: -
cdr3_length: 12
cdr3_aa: CASSQSSYEQYF
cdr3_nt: TGTGCCAGCAGCCAATCGAGCTACGAGCAGTACTTC

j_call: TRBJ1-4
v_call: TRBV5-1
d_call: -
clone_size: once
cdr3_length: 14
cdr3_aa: CASSEGTNYEKLFF
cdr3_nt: TGCGCCAGCTCTGAGGGGACGAACTATGAAAAACTGTTTTTT

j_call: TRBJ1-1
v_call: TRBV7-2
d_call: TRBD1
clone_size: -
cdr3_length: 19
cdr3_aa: CASSLETGRGGTANTEAFF
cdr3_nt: TGTGCCAGCAGCTTAGAGACAGGTCGGGGGGGGACAGCGAACACTGAAGCTTTCTTT

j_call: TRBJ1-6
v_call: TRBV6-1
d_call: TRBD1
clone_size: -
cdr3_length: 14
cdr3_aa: CASNQRTGNSPLHF
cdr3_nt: TGTGCCAGCAACCAGAGGACAGGGAATTCACCCCTCCACTTT

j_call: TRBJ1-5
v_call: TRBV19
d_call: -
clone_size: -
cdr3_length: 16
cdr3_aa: CASSIDDTYSNQPQHF
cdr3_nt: TGTGCCAGTAGTATAGACGACACTTATAGCAATCAGCCCCAGCATTTT

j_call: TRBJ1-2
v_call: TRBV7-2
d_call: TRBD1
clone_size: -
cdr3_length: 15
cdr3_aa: CASSVRQGLGYGYTF
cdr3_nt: TGTGCCAGCAGCGTACGACAGGGGTTAGGATATGGCTACACCTTC

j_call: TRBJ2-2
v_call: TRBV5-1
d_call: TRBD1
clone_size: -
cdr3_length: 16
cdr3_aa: CASSPTGTGATGELFF
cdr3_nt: TGCGCCAGCAGCCCTACCGGGACAGGGGCCACCGGGGAGCTGTTTTTT

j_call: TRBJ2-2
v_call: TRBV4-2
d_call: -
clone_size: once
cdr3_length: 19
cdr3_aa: CASSLDSMAGAPLTGELFF
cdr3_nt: TGTGCCAGCAGCCTAGACTCAATGGCGGGGGCCCCCCTCACCGGGGAGCTGTTTTTT

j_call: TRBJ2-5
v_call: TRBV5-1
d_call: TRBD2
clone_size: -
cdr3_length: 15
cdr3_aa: CASSLGLAVQETQYF
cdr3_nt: TGCGCCAGCAGCTTGGGACTAGCGGTACAAGAGACCCAGTACTTC

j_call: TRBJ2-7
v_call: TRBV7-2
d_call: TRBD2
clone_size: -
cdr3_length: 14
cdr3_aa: CASNPAGDAYEQYF
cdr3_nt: TGTGCCAGCAATCCCGCGGGGGATGCCTACGAGCAGTACTTC

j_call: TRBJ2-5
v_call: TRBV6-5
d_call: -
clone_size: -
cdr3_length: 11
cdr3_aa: CATGVQETQYF
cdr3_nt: TGTGCCACCGGGGTTCAAGAGACCCAGTACTTC

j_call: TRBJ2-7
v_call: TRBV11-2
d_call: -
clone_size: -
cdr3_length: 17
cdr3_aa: CASSPGTPRGNSYEQYF
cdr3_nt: TGTGCCAGCAGCCCGGGGACCCCGAGGGGTAACTCATACGAGCAGTACTTC

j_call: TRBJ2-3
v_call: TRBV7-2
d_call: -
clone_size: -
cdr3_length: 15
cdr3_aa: CASSLRGVSTDTQYF
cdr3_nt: TGTGCCAGCAGCTTGCGGGGCGTTAGCACAGATACGCAGTATTTT